This TCR beta chain was captured in a study of T cell repertoires in cytomegalovirus infection. Overall study context: Signatures in public TCR beta sequences pointed to both CMV infection and matching HLA type.

Using its own MiXCR run on the reads, TCRdb lists one record per CDR3 protein. The sample yields 200,000 to 300,000 distinct CDR3 sequences, over 8% seen once. This clonotype was detected many times. As yet, its antigen is unknown. V lost 8 bases and J lost 6, with 9 bases in between. The germline CDR1 and CDR2 sequences are MDHEN and SYDVKM. The CDR3 length is 11 residues. Study-level points and caveats: Cumulative public TCR beta family frequency identified CMV carriers with the relevant HLA. Ex vivo, HLA-C-restricted CMV-specific TCR beta clonotypes prevailed over the rest of the response.

Sequencing used PBMCs. The chain uses TRBV28 and TRBJ2-3, with no clear D. The source is a human donor in good health (CMV status not recorded). Some clones in this sample may be carry-over from other donors' samples. The CDR3 spells CASRREDTQYF. CDR3 nucleotide sequence: TGTGCCAGCCGCAGAGAGGATACGCAGTATTTT.